This T cell receptor (beta chain) was obtained from a study of shared T cell receptors in the human thymus. TCRdb's table, derived via immunoSEQ multiplex PCR, lists solely in-frame clones and lacks some. In the table there are 450,000 to 650,000 clones, 75% to 85% of which are singletons. Trimming cost V 0 bases and J 8 bases, with 18 bases left between them. Germline CDR1 reads SGHRS; CDR2 reads YFSETQ. This CDR3 spans 16 amino acids. This sample was shared with a second study, whose subject was human thymus T cells. From that second work: Resections from corrective heart surgery provided thymus tissue.

The rearrangement uses TRBV5-1 and TRBJ2-1, with a possible D match to TRBD2 (5 bases). This receptor was obtained from a boy younger than two with a congenital heart defect. Specimen: thymocytes. The CDR3 nucleotides are TGCGCCAGCAGCTTGGTGTACCTCCCGGCGGGCGATGAGCAGTTCTTC. Its translation is CASSLVYLPAGDEQFF. The whole variable domain, remainder taken from reference TRBV5-1 and TRBJ2-1, is KAGVTQTPRYLIKTRGQQVTLSCSPISGHRSVSWYQQTPGQGLQFLFEYFSETQRNKGNFPGRFSGRQFSNSRSEMNVSTLELGDSALYLCASSLVYLPAGDEQFFGPGTRLTVL.